Presented here are 10 T cell receptor beta chains from one specimen sequenced in a study of response to subunit inactivated influenza vaccine. TCRdb reprocessed the RT-PCR reads with MiXCR, giving one entry per CDR3 protein. Of roughly 670,000 distinct CDR3 sequences listed, 12% to 15% are singletons. The sequencing here drew on PBMCs from blood, taken around two weeks before vaccination. The origin of the receptors is a man in his fifties who received an inactivated influenza vaccine.

In its sample, this clonotype was seen many times. The rearrangement joins TRBV29-1 to TRBJ1-1, with a possible D match to TRBD1 (5 bases). This CDR3 region has 12 residues. V lost 6 bases, J lost 0 bases, and 8 bases lay in between. The germline V gene encodes CDR1 SQVTM and CDR2 ANQGSEA. The CDR3, as DNA: TGCAGCGTAACACAGGTGAACACTGAAGCTTTCTTT. Translated: CSVTQVNTEAFF.

There are a few counts of this clonotype. The chain links TRBV20-1 to TRBJ2-1, with TRBD1 identical over 9 bases. Looked up from germline, CDR1 is DFQATT and CDR2 is SNEGSKA (reference sequence). J lost 9 bases, V lost 3 bases, and 3 bases had no gene match. The CDR3 has 12 amino acids. The CDR3 nucleotides are TGCAGTGCTAGGGGACAGGGTTTTGAGCAGTTCTTC. It codes for CSARGQGFEQFF.

This chain links TRBV4-3 with TRBJ2-1, with 14 bases lining up with TRBD2. Trimming removed 0 bases from V and 8 bases from J; junction bases left unmatched: 3. Germline CDR1 and CDR2: LGHNA and YSLEER. CDR3 length: 16 residues. The DNA for the CDR3 is TGCGCCAGCAGCCAAGAGGGACTAGCGGGAGACCATGAGCAGTTCTTC. Translating it yields CASSQEGLAGDHEQFF.

This chain uses TRBV14 with TRBJ2-2, with 12 bases matching TRBD2. In germline, CDR1 is SGHDN, CDR2 FVKESK. The CDR3 is made up of 16 amino acids. V dropped 3 bases and J dropped 6; count of bases not matched to a gene: 5. CDR3 DNA: TGTGCCAGCAGCCAGTACGCTAGCGGGAGGGCCGGGGAGCTGTTTTTT. Translating it yields CASSQYASGRAGELFF. The variable domain in full, with the rest retrieved from reference TRBV14 and TRBJ2-2, is EAGVTQFPSHSVIEKGQTVTLRCDPISGHDNLYWYRRVMGKEIKFLLHFVKESKQDESGMPNNRFLAERTGGTYSTLKVQPAELEDSGVYFCASSQYASGRAGELFFGEGSRLTVL.

This clonotype was found many times. The chain links TRBV28 to TRBJ2-7, with D perhaps matching TRBD2 (5 bases). This CDR3 is built from 14 residues. Trimming took off 3 bases at V and 4 bases at J, with 13 bases between the two ends. Germline CDR1 is MDHEN and CDR2 is SYDVKM. CDR3 coding DNA: TGTGCCAGCAGTTTTGAGGGCCAAGGGTACGAGCAGTACTTC. This encodes CASSFEGQGYEQYF.

This chain joins TRBV7-2 and TRBJ2-7; 9 positions agree with TRBD2. This CDR3 comprises 16 residues. Germline V gives CDR1 SGHTA, CDR2 FQGNSA. V dropped 5 bases and J dropped 2; count of bases not matched to a gene: 10. CDR3 protein: CASSPPTSGFPYEQYF. CDR3 nucleotides: TGTGCCAGCAGCCCTCCGACTAGCGGTTTTCCCTACGAGCAGTACTTC.

A few counts support this clonotype. V is TRBV29-1 and J is TRBJ2-1; 7 bases align to TRBD2. J lost 4 bases, V lost 4 bases, and 7 bases had no gene match. Per the germline V gene, CDR1 is SQVTM and CDR2 is ANQGSEA. The length of the CDR3 is 14 residues. The CDR3 region is CSVGSSGLYNEQFF. The CDR3, as DNA: TGCAGCGTTGGTTCTAGCGGCCTTTACAATGAGCAGTTCTTC.

This clonotype was observed a few times. This chain connects TRBV7-2 to TRBJ2-7; a possible D gene is TRBD1 (6 bases). Germline V gene sequence: CDR1 SGHTA, CDR2 FQGNSA. Trimming took 1 base from V and 5 from J, leaving 15 bases between them. The CDR3 is made up of 15 amino acids. CDR3 residues: CASSLEVIWGHEQYF. DNA for the CDR3: TGTGCCAGCAGCTTAGAGGTGATATGGGGGCACGAGCAGTACTTC. Using reference TRBV7-2 and TRBJ2-7 for the parts outside the CDR3, the full variable domain is GAGVSQSPSNKVTEKGKDVELRCDPISGHTALYWYRQSLGQGLEFLIYFQGNSAPDKSGLPSDRFSAERTGGSVSTLTIQRTQQEDSAVYLCASSLEVIWGHEQYFGPGTRLTVT.

This clonotype was found a few times. The chain recombines TRBV15 with TRBJ1-4; D remains ambiguous. V shed 4 bases and J shed 6 bases, with 9 bases lying between them. Germline values: CDR1 LNHNV, CDR2 YYDKDF (reference sequence). CDR3 size: 13 residues. The CDR3 spells CATSISLYEKLFF. The CDR3 DNA reads TGTGCCACCAGCATTTCATTATATGAAAAACTGTTTTTT.

This chain joins TRBV3-1 and TRBJ2-1; 8 bases agree with TRBD2. Germline-derived CDR1 and CDR2 are LGHDT and YNNKEL (reference sequence). The trim removed 3 bases at V and 9 bases at J, leaving 10 bases unmatched. This CDR3 region has 15 residues. CDR3: CASSQTGGGRGEQFF. As DNA, the CDR3 is TGTGCCAGCAGCCAGACAGGCGGGGGGCGTGGTGAGCAGTTCTTC.